The clone carrying this T cell receptor beta chain was observed a handful of times. Every sample yielded at least 6.5 million isolated PBMCs. For the second PCR, which ran for roughly 6 to 12 cycles, a sample-barcoded 5' primer and a J-beta primer mix were used. One entry per CDR3 protein results from TCRdb running MiXCR on the 5' RACE reads. This sample yields about 1,500,000 distinct CDR3 sequences, of which 28% are seen a single time; roughly 8% belongs to the top ten. These data are taken from a study of blood T cells in healthy people across ages. This CDR3 has 14 amino acids. CDR1 is DFQATT and CDR2 is SNEGSKA in the germline V gene (reference sequence). V lost 5 bases and J 5 bases, leaving 18 bases between the germline ends.

The source is a woman aged 25-40 years in good health. Sequencing input: blood. This rearrangement joins TRBV20-1 to TRBJ2-5; tentatively, D is TRBD1 (5 bases). Here the CDR3 reads CSARGTRVVETQYF. The CDR3 nucleotides are TGCAGTGCTCGAGGAACCAGGGTCGTCGAGACCCAGTACTTC.